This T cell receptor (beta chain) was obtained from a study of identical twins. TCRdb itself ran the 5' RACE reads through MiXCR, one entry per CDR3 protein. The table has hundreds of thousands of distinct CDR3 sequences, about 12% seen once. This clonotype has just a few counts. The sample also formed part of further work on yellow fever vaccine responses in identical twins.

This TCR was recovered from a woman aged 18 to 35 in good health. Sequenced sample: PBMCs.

CDR3: CSAGTGGVGYTF. In DNA, the CDR3 is TGCAGTGCGGGGACAGGGGGCGTAGGCTACACCTTC. The gene calls are TRBV20-1 and TRBJ1-2, with 12 bases matching TRBD1. CDR1 is DFQATT, CDR2 SNEGSKA, per germline (reference sequence). There are 12 residues in the CDR3. V was clipped by 6 bases and J by 8 bases; unmatched bases: 4.